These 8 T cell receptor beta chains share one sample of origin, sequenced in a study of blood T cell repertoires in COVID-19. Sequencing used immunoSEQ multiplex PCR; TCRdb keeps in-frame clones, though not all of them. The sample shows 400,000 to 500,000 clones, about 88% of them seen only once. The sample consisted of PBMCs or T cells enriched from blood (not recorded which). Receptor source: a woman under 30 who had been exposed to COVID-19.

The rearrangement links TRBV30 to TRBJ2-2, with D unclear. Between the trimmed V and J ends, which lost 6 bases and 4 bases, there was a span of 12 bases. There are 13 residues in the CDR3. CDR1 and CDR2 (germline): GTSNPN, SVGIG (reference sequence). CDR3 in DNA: TGTGCCTGCGATCCTTGGGCCACCGGGGAGCTGTTTTTT. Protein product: CACDPWATGELFF.

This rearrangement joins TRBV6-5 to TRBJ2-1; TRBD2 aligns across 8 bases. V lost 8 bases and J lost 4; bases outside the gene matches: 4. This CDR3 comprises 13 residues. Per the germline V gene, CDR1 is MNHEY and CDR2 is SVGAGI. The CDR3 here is CASGSGGYNEQFF. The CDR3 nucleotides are TGTGCCAGCGGGAGCGGGGGATACAATGAGCAGTTCTTC.

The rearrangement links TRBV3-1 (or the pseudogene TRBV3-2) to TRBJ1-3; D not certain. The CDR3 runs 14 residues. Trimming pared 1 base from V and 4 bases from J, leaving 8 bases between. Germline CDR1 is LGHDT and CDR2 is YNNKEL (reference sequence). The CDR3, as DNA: TGTGCCAGCAGCCAAGGAGTAGAAGGAAACACCATATATTTT. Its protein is CASSQGVEGNTIYF.

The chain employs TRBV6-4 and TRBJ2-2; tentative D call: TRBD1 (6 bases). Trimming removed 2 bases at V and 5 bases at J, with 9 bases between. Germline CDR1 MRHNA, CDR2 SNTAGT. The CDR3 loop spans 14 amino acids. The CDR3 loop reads CASSDTDRTGELFF. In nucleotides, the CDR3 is TGTGCCAGCAGTGACACCGACAGGACCGGGGAGCTGTTTTTT.

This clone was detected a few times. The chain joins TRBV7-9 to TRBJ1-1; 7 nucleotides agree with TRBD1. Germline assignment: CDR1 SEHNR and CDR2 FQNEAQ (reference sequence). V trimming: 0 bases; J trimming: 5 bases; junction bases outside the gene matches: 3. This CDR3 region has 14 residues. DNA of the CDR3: TGTGCCAGCAGCTTAGCTACAGGGGTTACTGAAGCTTTCTTT. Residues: CASSLATGVTEAFF.

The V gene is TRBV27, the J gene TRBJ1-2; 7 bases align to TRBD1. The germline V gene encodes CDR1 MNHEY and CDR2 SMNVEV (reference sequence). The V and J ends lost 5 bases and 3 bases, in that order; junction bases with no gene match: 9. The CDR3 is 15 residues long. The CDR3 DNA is TGTGCCAGCAGTAATCGACAGGGCGTCGACTATGGCTACACCTTC. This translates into CASSNRQGVDYGYTF.

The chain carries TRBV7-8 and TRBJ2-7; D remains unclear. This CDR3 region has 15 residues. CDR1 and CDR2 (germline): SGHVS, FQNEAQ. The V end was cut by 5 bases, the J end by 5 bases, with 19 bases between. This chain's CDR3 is CASSPPWAREDEQYF. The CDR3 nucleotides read TGTGCCAGCAGCCCCCCGTGGGCGAGAGAAGACGAGCAGTACTTC. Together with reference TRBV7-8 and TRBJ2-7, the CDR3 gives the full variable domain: GAGVSQSPRYKVAKRGQDVALRCDPISGHVSLFWYQQALGQGPEFLTYFQNEAQLDKSGLPSDRFFAERPEGSVSTLKIQRTQQEDSAVYLCASSPPWAREDEQYFGPGTRLTVT.

Here the CDR3 DNA reads TGTGCCAGTAGTATTTGGGCAGGGGAAGGTGCGTCGCTGGCCGGGGAGCTGTTTTTT. This gives the protein CASSIWAGEGASLAGELFF. The V and J genes are TRBV19 and TRBJ2-2; D perhaps matches TRBD1 (6 bases). This CDR3 is 19 amino acids long. CDR1 and CDR2 from the germline V gene are LNHDA and SQIVND (reference sequence). Deletions cut 3 bases from V and 6 bases from J, with 26 bases between.